This T cell receptor beta chain was identified during a study of T cells after yellow fever vaccination. Notes on the study in general: Among primary-vaccination clones, most reappeared after the booster, at 96% for CD4 and approximately 90% for CD8. Abundant bulk-derived clonotypes could contaminate FACS-sorted repertoires. A weaker secondary response peaked on day 5, the primary on day 15.

A universal primer site and UMIs were added as TCR cDNA was made by 5'RACE template switching. TCRdb analysed the 5' RACE reads with MiXCR anew, one entry per CDR3 protein. The profile shows approximately 110,000 distinct CDR3 sequences, 7.5% to 9.5% of them singletons. With respect to this clonotype: Its antigen is undetermined.

The CDR3 covers 12 residues. V gave up 5 bases and J gave up 6 bases, with 11 bases separating them. Germline values: CDR1 SEHNR, CDR2 FQNEAQ (reference sequence). This sample comprised CD8+ T cells sorted from PBMCs, obtained 45 days after the yellow fever booster vaccination. The receptor was isolated from a man aged 25-40 years who received the YFV17D yellow fever vaccine. V and J are TRBV7-9 and TRBJ2-7; maybe TRBD2 (6 bases). This CDR3 is CASSGGAGEQYF. The DNA for the CDR3 is TGTGCCAGCAGCGGCGGGGCGGGCGAGCAGTACTTC.